These T cell receptor beta chains were read from a single sample in a study of cytomegalovirus exposure and HLA in healthy donors. Profiling relied on immunoSEQ multiplex PCR, and the TCRdb table lists in-frame clones only, not all of them. The repertoire consists of 100,000 to 150,000 clones, with approximately 81% occurring once and the leading ten covering roughly 4%. The specimen was PBMCs. The receptors were sampled from a man in his late teens or twenties in good health and CMV-seropositive. The CDR3 runs from the conserved cysteine through the conserved F or W. The D gene is left open where the match is weak. Size tells how often a clone was seen (once, few, many) or the class of an expanded clone, and some rows leave it out.

j_gene,abundance,v_gene,d_gene,CDR3nt,CDR3aa
TRBJ1-2,many,TRBV20-1,TRBD1,TGCAGTGCTCGGGACAGGGGAGGCTACACCTTC,CSARDRGGYTF
TRBJ2-1,-,TRBV5-4,-,TGTGCCAGCAGCTTCAACGGGAGAGCCTACAATGAGCAGTTCTTC,CASSFNGRAYNEQFF
TRBJ1-2,-,TRBV7-8,-,TGTGCCAGCAGCCCGCCCGGCGCAGACATACCTAACTATGGCTACACCTTC,CASSPPGADIPNYGYTF
TRBJ2-1,-,TRBV4-1,TRBD2,TGCGCCAGCAGGTCGGGACTAGGTTACGATGAGCAGTTCTTC,CASRSGLGYDEQFF
TRBJ2-6,-,TRBV19,-,TGTGCCAGTAGCCGGATGGCCCTAGGCTCTGGGGCCAACGTCCTGACTTTC,CASSRMALGSGANVLTF
TRBJ1-4,few,TRBV5-6,-,TGTGCCAGCAGCTCGATTTTTGCAGGGGATGAAAAACTGTTTTTT,CASSSIFAGDEKLFF
TRBJ1-1,-,TRBV2,TRBD1,TGTGCCAGCAGTCTTGACAGGGTAGGGAACACTGAAGCTTTCTTT,CASSLDRVGNTEAFF
TRBJ2-1,-,TRBV30,TRBD2,TGTGCCTGGAGTGTAAAAGCGGGAGTTGACTACAATGAGCAGTTCTTC,CAWSVKAGVDYNEQFF
TRBJ1-2,-,TRBV6-5,-,TGTGCCAGCAGTTACACCCCCCCCGGGTCCTATGGCTACACCTTC,CASSYTPPGSYGYTF
TRBJ2-5,few,TRBV5-1,TRBD1,TGCGCCAGCAGAAGGCAGGGGGTAAAAGAGACCCAGTACTTC,CASRRQGVKETQYF
TRBJ1-3,-,TRBV6-1,-,TGTGCCAGCACTAGCTCTGGAAACACCATATATTTT,CASTSSGNTIYF
TRBJ1-5,-,TRBV10-2,TRBD1,TGCGCCAGCAGCCGGGACAGGGGAGGCAATCAGCCCCAGCATTTT,CASSRDRGGNQPQHF
TRBJ1-1,few,TRBV4-3,-,TGCGCCAGCAGCCAAGTTAGTAAGAAGGAGGAAGCTTTCTTT,CASSQVSKKEEAFF
TRBJ1-3,-,TRBV7-9,-,TGTGCCAGCAGTAGGGCAGACAGCTCTGGAAACACCATATATTTT,CASSRADSSGNTIYF
TRBJ1-3,-,TRBV5-1,-,TGCGCCAGCAGCTTGGGACAGATCTCTGGAAACACCATATATTTT,CASSLGQISGNTIYF
TRBJ2-7,-,TRBV7-2,-,TGTGCCAGCAGCTTCGGACAGACATACGAGCAGTACTTC,CASSFGQTYEQYF
TRBJ2-1,-,TRBV7-9,TRBD1,TGTGCCAGCAGCTCGACAGGGATAGGCAATGAGCAGTTCTTC,CASSSTGIGNEQFF
TRBJ1-5,-,TRBV2,-,TGTGCCAGCAGTGATCAGGGCTTTAATCAGCCCCAGCATTTT,CASSDQGFNQPQHF
TRBJ2-1,-,TRBV7-6,TRBD1,TGTGCCAGCAGCTTAGGTCCAGCAGGGGGTAATGAGCAGTTCTTC,CASSLGPAGGNEQFF
TRBJ1-2,-,TRBV29-1,-,TGCAGCGTTGATGAGGATTTACGGTACACCTTC,CSVDEDLRYTF
TRBJ1-3,-,TRBV9,-,TGTGCCAGCAGCGTAGAGTCGGGTCCACAAATTGCCGGAAACACCATATATTTT,CASSVESGPQIAGNTIYF
TRBJ1-5,few,TRBV12-5,TRBD1,TGTGCTAGTGGTGCCTCCCCCGGGACAGAGAATCAGCCCCAGCATTTT,CASGASPGTENQPQHF
TRBJ2-5,-,TRBV14,-,TGTGCCAGCAGTGTTTTGAGAGAGACCCAGTACTTC,CASSVLRETQYF
TRBJ1-2,-,TRBV25-1,-,TGTGCCAGCAGTTTGGACAGCGATTATGGCTACACCTTC,CASSLDSDYGYTF
TRBJ1-2,-,TRBV4-3,TRBD1,TGCGCCAGCAGCCAATTCGACAGGGATGGCTACACCTTC,CASSQFDRDGYTF
TRBJ2-7,-,TRBV5-1,-,TGCGCCAGCAGCGCAGGAACCATATCCTCCTACGAGCAGTACTTC,CASSAGTISSYEQYF
TRBJ2-2,-,TRBV6-5,TRBD1,TGTGCCAGCAGTTACGAGGGGGCGCGGAACACCGGGGAGCTGTTTTTT,CASSYEGARNTGELFF
TRBJ2-3,once,TRBV19,TRBD2,TGTGCCAGTAGCGGGGTAGCGGGAGGCACAGATACGCAGTATTTT,CASSGVAGGTDTQYF
TRBJ2-6,-,TRBV6-1,-,TGTGCCACCGGAAAAGCGTCTGGGGCCAACGTCCTGACTTTC,CATGKASGANVLTF
TRBJ2-7,-,TRBV5-4,-,TGTGCCAGCAGCAAGACTGGAGCAACCTACGAGCAGTACTTC,CASSKTGATYEQYF
TRBJ1-1,-,TRBV10-3,TRBD1,TGTGCCATCACGGGACAGACAAACACTGAAGCTTTCTTT,CAITGQTNTEAFF
TRBJ2-7,few,TRBV6-6,-,TGTGCCAGCCGCGCTGAGAGTTATCACGAGCAGTACTTC,CASRAESYHEQYF
TRBJ2-5,-,TRBV7-9,-,TGTGCCAGCAGCCGGATGACTAGATTAGAGACCCAGTACTTC,CASSRMTRLETQYF
TRBJ2-2,-,TRBV9,-,TGTGCCAGCAGCGCCTATTCTAGCTCGGGGTACACCGGGGAGCTGTTTTTT,CASSAYSSSGYTGELFF
TRBJ1-2,-,TRBV19,-,TGTGCCAGTAGTATTTATTCGGGACACAACTATGGCTACACCTTC,CASSIYSGHNYGYTF
TRBJ2-2,-,TRBV19,-,TGTGCCAGTAGTATCGGGTCGGTTAACACCGGGGAGCTGTTTTTT,CASSIGSVNTGELFF
TRBJ1-2,-,TRBV18,TRBD1,TGTGCCAGCACGACAGGGACTTATGGCTACACCTTC,CASTTGTYGYTF
TRBJ1-4,few,TRBV7-9,TRBD1,TGTGCCAGCAGCCAGGGACAGGGTTTTCTGGGGAATGAAAAACTGTTTTTT,CASSQGQGFLGNEKLFF
TRBJ1-2,-,TRBV5-6,TRBD1,TGTGCCAGCAGCTATAGGACAGGGGGCTATGGCTACACCTTC,CASSYRTGGYGYTF
TRBJ1-1,-,TRBV27,-,TGTGCCAGCAGTCACGGACAGAACACTGAAGCTTTCTTT,CASSHGQNTEAFF
TRBJ1-2,-,TRBV15,TRBD1,TGTGCCACCAGCAGGAGACAGGGAAGCTATGGCTACACCTTC,CATSRRQGSYGYTF
TRBJ2-7,-,TRBV5-1,-,TGCGCCAGCAGCTTTCTCCAGGTAAACTCCTACGAGCAGTACTTC,CASSFLQVNSYEQYF
TRBJ1-1,-,TRBV7-9,-,TGTTCCAGCAGCTTACGGGCGGGCGCAATGAACACTGAAGCTTTCTTT,CSSSLRAGAMNTEAFF
TRBJ2-6,-,TRBV11-2,TRBD1,TGTGCCAGCAACTTACACAGGGGGCTAGGAGGGGCCAACGTCCTGACTTTC,CASNLHRGLGGANVLTF
TRBJ2-2,-,TRBV5-1,TRBD2,TGCGCCAGCAGCTTGGCCGGGGGGGCAGCCGGGGAGCTGTTTTTT,CASSLAGGAAGELFF
TRBJ2-1,-,TRBV2,TRBD2,TGTGCCAGCAGTGGGGAGTTGGGACTACAATACAATGAGCAGTTCTTC,CASSGELGLQYNEQFF
TRBJ1-1,-,TRBV7-8,-,TGTGCCAGCAGCTTAGTCCCAGGGGTCACTGAAGCTTTCTTT,CASSLVPGVTEAFF
TRBJ2-3,once,TRBV18,TRBD2,TGTGCCAGCTCACCGTATGTCGGGAGGAGAACAGATACGCAGTATTTT,CASSPYVGRRTDTQYF
TRBJ2-5,-,TRBV30,-,TGTGCCTGCGGACAGAACCAAGAGACCCAGTACTTC,CACGQNQETQYF
TRBJ1-2,-,TRBV18,-,TGTGCCAGCTCCCTAGAGCGGGATACTCATGGCTACACCTTC,CASSLERDTHGYTF
TRBJ1-3,-,TRBV5-8,-,TGTGCCAGCAGCTCTCGGGGTTTCTCTGGAAACACCATATATTTT,CASSSRGFSGNTIYF
TRBJ1-5,-,TRBV21-1,-,TGTGCCAGCAGCGCTCAGGGGGTGGGCAATCAGCCCCAGCATTTT,CASSAQGVGNQPQHF
TRBJ2-1,few,TRBV5-6,TRBD2,TGTGCCAGCAGCCGGGGTAGCGGGACCGACAATGAGCAGTTCTTC,CASSRGSGTDNEQFF
TRBJ2-3,-,TRBV30,TRBD2,TGTGCCTGGAGCCTAGCGGGAAAAGCTTCAGATACGCAGTATTTT,CAWSLAGKASDTQYF
TRBJ2-3,-,TRBV7-8,TRBD1,TGTGCCAGCAGCCCCTCGGACAGGGTAATGTCGCAGTATTTT,CASSPSDRVMSQYF
TRBJ1-1,-,TRBV5-1,TRBD1,TGCGCCAGCAGCTTGGCCAGAGGACAGGAGAACACTGAAGCTTTCTTT,CASSLARGQENTEAFF
TRBJ2-2,-,TRBV4-2,-,TGTGCCAGCAGATCAAACCAGGGGCCTGTAAGACCGAACACCGGGGAGCTGTTTTTT,CASRSNQGPVRPNTGELFF